Listed below are T cell receptor beta chains from one sample, sequenced in a study of post-analysis software for immune sequencing data. TCRdb reprocessed the PCR reads via MiXCR and lists one record per CDR3 protein. The sample has roughly 400,000 distinct CDR3 sequences, approximately 42% seen once. Material for sequencing was blood. All receptors come from a girl aged 2-10 years with multiple sclerosis. The CDR3 runs from the conserved cysteine through the conserved F or W.

TRBJ2-5,TRBV20-1,13,CSALGGSGETQYF
NA,TRBV12-3/TRBV12-4,11,CASSFSPEQYF
TRBJ2-7,TRBV3-1,14,CASSPTGQPYEQYF
TRBJ1-1,TRBV7-9,14,CASSPGHLFPEAFF
TRBJ2-2,TRBV20-1,15,CSARKSGDSTGELFF
TRBJ1-2,TRBV4-1,14,CASSLRGRGYGYTF
TRBJ2-3,TRBV11-2,15,CASSLLSGRTDTQYF
TRBJ2-1,TRBV29-1,11,CSGGRTNEEFF
TRBJ2-5,TRBV20-1,13,CSARPSRGETQYF
TRBJ2-1,TRBV29-1,14,CSVDGEDDYNEQFF
TRBJ1-5,TRBV18,15,CASSPIHLGDQPQHF
TRBJ2-7,TRBV11-2,15,CASSYPLALNYEQYF
TRBJ2-3,TRBV5-5,16,CASSRFATGSTDTQYF
TRBJ1-1,TRBV12-3/TRBV12-4,13,CASSLRDTTEAFF
TRBJ2-7,TRBV2,14,CASSEGVRSYEQYF
TRBJ2-5,TRBV3-1,15,CASSPGQGRSETQYF
TRBJ2-1,TRBV24-1,12,CATSDPPHEQFF
NA,TRBV6-5,17,CASSYQSGSSEGYEQYF
TRBJ1-1,TRBV10-3,15,CAISESTMTGTEAFF
TRBJ1-6,TRBV7-8,14,CASSPGARDSPLHF
TRBJ2-1,TRBV28,13,CASSHPGPNEQFF
TRBJ2-1,TRBV20-1,13,CSARRGAYNEQFF
TRBJ2-1,TRBV11-2,17,CASSLGPGQGTYNEQFF
TRBJ1-6,TRBV28,14,CASSSPGTNSPLHF
TRBJ2-1,TRBV15,15,CATSREGGSYNEQFF
TRBJ1-2,TRBV7-9,10,CASSPTSYTF
TRBJ2-1,TRBV11-2,17,CASSLDLAGGSYNEQFF
TRBJ2-7,TRBV20-1,13,CSAHRESSYEQYF
TRBJ2-7,TRBV5-5,15,CASSFMQGFLYEQYF
TRBJ2-1,TRBV27,16,CASSPTTSGTYNEQFF
NA,TRBV28,13,CASSGALGETQYF
TRBJ2-7,TRBV20-1,15,CSARVGSGWWDEQYF
TRBJ2-3,TRBV5-1,17,CASSLEGRGGAADTQYF
TRBJ2-5,TRBV12-3/TRBV12-4,15,CASSEVGTYQETQYF
TRBJ2-5,TRBV20-1,13,CSASGQGVYGQYF
TRBJ2-3,TRBV9,15,CASSVGLAGTDTQYF
TRBJ2-5,TRBV3-1,12,CASRLGQETQYF
TRBJ1-2,TRBV29-1,13,CSVGRDGHDGYTF
NA,TRBV7-9,16,CASSLTGNEGKNIQYF
TRBJ2-7,TRBV29-1,14,CSVQLAGGIYEQYF
TRBJ2-5,TRBV29-1,17,CSAVPGLAGLSQETQYF
TRBJ1-2,TRBV4-1,14,CASSHLYTGAGYTF
TRBJ2-7,TRBV12-3/TRBV12-4,17,CASSVEPGRKSSYEQYF
TRBJ2-4,TRBV10-3,17,CAISEDLRGEAKNIQYF
TRBJ1-1,TRBV7-6,16,CASSSRDAGRPTEAFF
TRBJ2-7,TRBV4-1,13,CASSPRQLYEQYF
TRBJ1-5,TRBV2,13,CASSGGLNQPQHF
TRBJ2-1,TRBV29-1,15,CSTLGGLAGADEQFF
TRBJ1-2,TRBV28,13,CASNSPGPGGYTF